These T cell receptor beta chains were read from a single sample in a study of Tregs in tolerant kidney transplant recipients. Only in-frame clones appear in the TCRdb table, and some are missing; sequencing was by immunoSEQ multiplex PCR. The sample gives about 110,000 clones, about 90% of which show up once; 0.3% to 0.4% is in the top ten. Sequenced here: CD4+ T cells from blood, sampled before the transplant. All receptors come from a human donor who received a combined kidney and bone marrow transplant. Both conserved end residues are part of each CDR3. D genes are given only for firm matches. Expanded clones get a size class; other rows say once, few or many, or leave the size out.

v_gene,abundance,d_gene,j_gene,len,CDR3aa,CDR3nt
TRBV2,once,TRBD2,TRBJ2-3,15,CASKVAGGPSDTQYF,TGTGCCAGCAAGGTGGCGGGGGGGCCATCCGATACGCAGTATTTT
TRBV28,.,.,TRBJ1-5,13,CASSQPQGWPQHF,TGTGCCAGCAGTCAACCCCAGGGTTGGCCCCAGCATTTT
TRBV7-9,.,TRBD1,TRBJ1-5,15,CASSLADREGQPQHF,TGTGCCAGCAGCCTCGCGGACAGGGAAGGTCAGCCCCAGCATTTT
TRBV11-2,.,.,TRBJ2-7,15,CASSLEDRPGYEQYF,TGTGCCAGCAGCTTAGAAGACAGGCCCGGCTACGAGCAGTACTTC
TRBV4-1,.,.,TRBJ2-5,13,CASSQGTQETQYF,TGCGCCAGCAGCCAAGGGACACAAGAGACCCAGTACTTC
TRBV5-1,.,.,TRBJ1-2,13,CASSLGREDGYTF,TGCGCCAGCAGCTTAGGACGGGAGGATGGCTACACCTTC
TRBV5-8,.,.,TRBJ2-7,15,CASTLGRAFSYEQYF,TGTGCCAGCACCCTGGGCAGGGCCTTCTCCTACGAGCAGTACTTC
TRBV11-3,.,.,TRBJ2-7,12,CASSLMAGEQYF,TGTGCCAGCAGCTTAATGGCGGGGGAGCAGTACTTC
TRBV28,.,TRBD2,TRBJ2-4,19,CASSLLGGSGSRTKNIQYF,TGTGCCAGCAGTTTATTAGGGGGTAGCGGGAGTCGGACCAAAAACATTCAGTACTTC
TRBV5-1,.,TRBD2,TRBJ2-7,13,CASSAGLGKEQYF,TGCGCCAGCAGCGCTGGACTAGGTAAGGAGCAGTACTTC
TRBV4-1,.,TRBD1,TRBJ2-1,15,CASSLGTGGYNEQFF,TGCGCCAGCAGCCTAGGGACAGGCGGCTACAATGAGCAGTTCTTC
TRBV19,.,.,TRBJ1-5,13,CASKRGPNQPQHF,TGTGCCAGTAAAAGGGGTCCCAATCAGCCCCAGCATTTT
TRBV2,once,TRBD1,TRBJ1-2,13,CASSPGTGNFYTF,TGTGCCAGCAGTCCTGGGACAGGGAATTTTTACACCTTC
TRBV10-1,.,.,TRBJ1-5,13,CASSDRINQPQHF,TGCGCCAGCAGTGACAGAATTAATCAGCCCCAGCATTTT
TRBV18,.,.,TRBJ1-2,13,CASSPGEGVGYTF,TGTGCCAGCTCACCAGGGGAAGGGGTTGGCTACACCTTC
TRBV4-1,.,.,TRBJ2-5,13,CASSQTRGETQYF,TGCGCCAGCAGCCAAACTAGAGGGGAGACCCAGTACTTC
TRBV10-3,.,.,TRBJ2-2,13,CAISPGGPGELFF,TGTGCCATCAGCCCCGGGGGACCCGGGGAGCTGTTTTTT
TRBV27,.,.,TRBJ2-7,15,CASSLILGRGHEQYF,TGTGCCAGCAGTTTAATTCTCGGCAGGGGCCACGAGCAGTACTTC
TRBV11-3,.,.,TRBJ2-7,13,CVSSAGQLYEQYF,TGTGTCAGCAGCGCCGGACAGCTCTACGAGCAGTACTTC
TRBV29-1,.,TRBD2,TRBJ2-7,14,CSAEIAGASYEQYF,TGCAGCGCTGAAATAGCGGGGGCCTCCTACGAGCAGTACTTC
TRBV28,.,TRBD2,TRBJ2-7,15,CASSLGGSTAYEQYF,TGTGCCAGCAGTTTAGGCGGGAGTACCGCCTACGAGCAGTACTTC
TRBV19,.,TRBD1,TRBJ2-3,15,CASRPTGDSADTQYF,TGTGCCAGTAGACCGACAGGGGATTCGGCAGATACGCAGTATTTT
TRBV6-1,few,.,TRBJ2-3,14,CASSEVQVTDTQYF,TGTGCCAGCAGTGAAGTACAGGTCACAGATACGCAGTATTTT
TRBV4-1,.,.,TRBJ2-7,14,CASSPPRGSYEQYF,TGCGCCAGCAGCCCCCCCCGGGGCTCCTACGAGCAGTACTTC
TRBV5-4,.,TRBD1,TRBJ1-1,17,CASSSPRGRGRDTEAFF,TGTGCCAGCAGCTCCCCGCGGGGCAGGGGGCGAGATACTGAAGCTTTCTTT
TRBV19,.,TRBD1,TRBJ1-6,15,CASRSDRGLKSPLHF,TGTGCCAGTAGATCCGACAGGGGGCTGAAGTCACCCCTCCACTTT
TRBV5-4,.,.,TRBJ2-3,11,CASRFEDTQYF,TGTGCCAGCAGGTTTGAGGATACGCAGTATTTT